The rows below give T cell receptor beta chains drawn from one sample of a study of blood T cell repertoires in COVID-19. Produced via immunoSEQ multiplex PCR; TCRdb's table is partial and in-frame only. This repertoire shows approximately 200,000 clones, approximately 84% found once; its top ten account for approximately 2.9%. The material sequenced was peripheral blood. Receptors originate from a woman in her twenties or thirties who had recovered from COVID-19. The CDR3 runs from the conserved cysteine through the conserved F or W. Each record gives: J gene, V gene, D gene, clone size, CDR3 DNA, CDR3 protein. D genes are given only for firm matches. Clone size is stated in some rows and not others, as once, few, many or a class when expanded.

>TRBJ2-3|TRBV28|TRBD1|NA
TGTGCCAGCAGGGAGGGACAGGCCACAGATACGCAGTATTTT
CASREGQATDTQYF
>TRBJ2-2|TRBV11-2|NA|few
TGTGCCAGCAGCTCTCGACGGGACTTCACCGGGGAGCTGTTTTTT
CASSSRRDFTGELFF
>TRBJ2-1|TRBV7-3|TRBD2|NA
TGTGCCAGCAGCCGTTGGGCGGCTAGCGGGAGCCTCAATGAGCAGTTCTTC
CASSRWAASGSLNEQFF
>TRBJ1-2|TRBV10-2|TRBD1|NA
TGCGCCAGCAGTGCAGGGACAGTGGGGCTGAGCTACACCTTC
CASSAGTVGLSYTF
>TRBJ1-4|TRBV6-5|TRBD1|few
TGTGCCAGCATCAAAGGGACAGGGACTAATGAAAAACTGTTTTTT
CASIKGTGTNEKLFF
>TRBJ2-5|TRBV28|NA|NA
TGTGCCAGCGCCACACACGCCGGGTGGGCCCAGTACTTC
CASATHAGWAQYF
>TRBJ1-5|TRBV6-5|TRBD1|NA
TGTGCCAGCAGTTGGGACAGGTTCAATCAGCCCCAGCATTTT
CASSWDRFNQPQHF
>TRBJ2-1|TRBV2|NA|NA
TGTGCCACCTTCGAGAATGAGCAGTTCTTC
CATFENEQFF
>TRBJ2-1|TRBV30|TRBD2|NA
TGTGCCTCCAAGCGGAGCGGGACCTACAATGAGCAGTTCTTC
CASKRSGTYNEQFF
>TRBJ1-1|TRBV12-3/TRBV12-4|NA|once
TGTGCCAGCAGTTATTCTTGGGCATCTGAAGCTTTCTTT
CASSYSWASEAFF
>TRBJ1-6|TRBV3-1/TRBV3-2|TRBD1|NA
TGTGCCAGCAGCCAGGGACAGGGCCTTCGGAATTCACCCCTCCACTTT
CASSQGQGLRNSPLHF
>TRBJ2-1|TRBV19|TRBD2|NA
TGTGCCAGCCTTAGCGGGAGGGCCAGAGAGCAGTTCTTC
CASLSGRAREQFF